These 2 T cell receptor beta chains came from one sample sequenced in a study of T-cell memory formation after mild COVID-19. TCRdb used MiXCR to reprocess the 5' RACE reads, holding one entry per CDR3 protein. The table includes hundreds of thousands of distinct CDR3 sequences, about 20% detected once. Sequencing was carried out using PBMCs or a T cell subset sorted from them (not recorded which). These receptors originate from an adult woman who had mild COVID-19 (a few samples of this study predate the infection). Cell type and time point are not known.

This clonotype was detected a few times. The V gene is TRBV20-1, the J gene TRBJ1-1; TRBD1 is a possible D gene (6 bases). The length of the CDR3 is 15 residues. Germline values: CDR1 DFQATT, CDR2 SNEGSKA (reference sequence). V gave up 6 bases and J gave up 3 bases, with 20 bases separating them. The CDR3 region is CSANSWEQGDTEAFF. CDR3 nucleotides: TGCAGTGCCAATTCTTGGGAACAGGGTGACACTGAAGCTTTCTTT.

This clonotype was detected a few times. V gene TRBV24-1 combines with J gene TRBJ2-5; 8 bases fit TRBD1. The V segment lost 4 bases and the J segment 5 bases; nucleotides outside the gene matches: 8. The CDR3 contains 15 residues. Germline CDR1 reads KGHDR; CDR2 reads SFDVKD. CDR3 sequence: CATSDPGTGWETQYF. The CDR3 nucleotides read TGTGCCACCAGTGACCCCGGGACAGGTTGGGAGACCCAGTACTTC.